This is a list of T cell receptor beta chains from one sample in a study of beta chain features in type 1 diabetes. Libraries were prepared by immunoSEQ multiplex PCR; TCRdb keeps only in-frame clonotypes and omits some of them. The sample holds 430,000 or so clones, 10% to 12% seen once. Specimen: naive CD4+ T cells from blood. The receptors here all came from a woman between 18 and 30 years old in good health. CDR3s include the opening cysteine and the closing phenylalanine or tryptophan. A D gene is named only where the DNA matches it firmly. Only part of the rows carry a size: once, few, many, or a class if the clone is expanded.

D	J	size	V	CDR3	DNA
NA	TRBJ2-6	NA	TRBV7-9	CASSLSGAGANVLTF	TGTGCCAGCAGCTTATCAGGGGCTGGGGCCAACGTCCTGACTTTC
NA	TRBJ2-7	NA	TRBV12-5	CASGFLPSSDEQYF	TGTGCTAGTGGTTTCCTCCCCTCCTCCGACGAGCAGTACTTC
TRBD1	TRBJ2-3	NA	TRBV4-2	CASGPRDRITDTQYF	TGTGCCAGCGGGCCGAGGGACAGAATCACAGATACGCAGTATTTT
TRBD2	TRBJ2-7	NA	TRBV7-8	CASSLASGRKLGEQYF	TGTGCCAGCAGCTTGGCTAGCGGGAGGAAATTGGGCGAGCAGTACTTC
NA	TRBJ2-6	few	TRBV7-2	CASSFQLLGANVLTF	TGTGCCAGCAGCTTTCAGCTTCTCGGGGCCAACGTCCTGACTTTC
NA	TRBJ2-5	NA	TRBV5-4	CASSPGTPGRYQETQYF	TGTGCCAGCAGTCCCGGGACACCGGGGCGGTACCAAGAGACCCAGTACTTC
NA	TRBJ2-5	few	TRBV18	CASSPWQGETQYF	TGTGCCAGCTCACCATGGCAGGGTGAGACCCAGTACTTC
NA	TRBJ2-1	NA	TRBV27	CASKGQGVDEQFF	TGTGCCAGCAAGGGACAAGGGGTTGATGAGCAGTTCTTC
NA	TRBJ1-2	few	TRBV5-1	CASSTTGQHQYGYTF	TGCGCCAGCAGCACAACCGGGCAGCATCAGTATGGCTACACCTTC
TRBD1	TRBJ1-2	NA	TRBV6-1	CASSIDRGLGYGYTF	TGTGCCAGCAGTATTGACAGGGGCCTGGGCTATGGCTACACCTTC
TRBD1	TRBJ2-3	NA	TRBV9	CASSVGFAGGTDTQYF	TGTGCCAGCAGCGTAGGGTTCGCAGGGGGCACGGATACGCAGTATTTT
TRBD1	TRBJ1-2	NA	TRBV9	CASSARTDRGNYGYTF	TGTGCCAGCAGCGCCCGAACAGACAGGGGTAACTATGGCTACACCTTC
NA	TRBJ1-1	few	TRBV18	CASSPSQIEAFF	TGTGCCAGCTCACCATCTCAGATTGAAGCTTTCTTT
TRBD1	TRBJ1-4	NA	TRBV4-1	CASRGYRDRGRVTNEKLFF	TGCGCCAGCAGAGGATACCGGGACAGGGGAAGGGTTACTAATGAAAAACTGTTTTTT
NA	TRBJ2-3	few	TRBV6-5	CASRRQASTDTQYF	TGTGCCAGCAGGCGACAGGCCAGCACAGATACGCAGTATTTT
NA	TRBJ2-2	NA	TRBV7-9	CASSTTGELFF	TGTGCCAGCAGCACAACCGGGGAGCTGTTTTTT
NA	TRBJ1-6	few	TRBV25-1	CASSFRQDGSPLHF	TGTGCCAGCAGTTTCCGGCAGGACGGTTCACCCCTCCACTTT
NA	TRBJ1-1	NA	TRBV19	CASSVQGRTEAFF	TGTGCCAGTAGTGTCCAGGGAAGAACTGAAGCTTTCTTT
NA	TRBJ2-1	NA	TRBV2	CATDLGGTSFEQFF	TGTGCCACCGATCTTGGAGGAACTAGTTTTGAGCAGTTCTTC
TRBD1	TRBJ1-2	few	TRBV29-1	CSASGGPDYGYTF	TGCAGCGCCTCAGGGGGTCCGGACTATGGCTACACCTTC
NA	TRBJ2-3	many	TRBV30	CAWQEGVLTDTQYF	TGTGCCTGGCAAGAGGGGGTTTTGACAGATACGCAGTATTTT
NA	TRBJ1-1	few	TRBV29-1	CSVEDLTGDTEAFF	TGCAGCGTTGAAGATCTGACGGGTGACACTGAAGCTTTCTTT
TRBD1	TRBJ2-3	NA	TRBV5-1	CASSADRGQDTQYF	TGCGCCAGCAGCGCCGACAGGGGGCAAGATACGCAGTATTTT
NA	TRBJ2-2	few	TRBV7-2	CASSLAVNTGELFF	TGTGCCAGCAGCTTAGCGGTGAACACCGGGGAGCTGTTTTTT
NA	TRBJ2-5	few	TRBV19	CASPRYARGPKETQYF	TGTGCCAGTCCAAGATACGCGCGGGGGCCCAAGGAGACCCAGTACTTC
NA	TRBJ1-1	NA	TRBV7-3	CASSAGWDTEAFF	TGTGCCAGCAGCGCCGGATGGGACACTGAAGCTTTCTTT
NA	TRBJ1-2	few	TRBV10-3	CAISEPPGTPWGNYGYTF	TGTGCCATCAGTGAGCCACCCGGGACACCATGGGGTAACTATGGCTACACCTTC
TRBD2	TRBJ2-1	NA	TRBV13	CASSLLLPPRGRSRTGEQFF	TGTGCCAGCAGCTTACTCCTTCCTCCTCGCGGGAGGTCCCGTACTGGTGAGCAGTTCTTC
NA	TRBJ2-3	few	TRBV5-1	CASSNGADTQYF	TGCGCCAGCAGCAATGGGGCAGATACGCAGTATTTT
NA	TRBJ2-1	few	TRBV14	CASSRRGISYNEQFF	TGTGCCAGCAGCCGAAGGGGGATATCCTACAATGAGCAGTTCTTC
TRBD1	TRBJ1-2	few	TRBV29-1	CSAGQNYGYTF	TGCAGCGCGGGACAGAACTATGGCTACACCTTC
NA	TRBJ2-5	NA	TRBV7-9	CASSFDQRTQYF	TGTGCCAGCAGCTTCGACCAGAGGACCCAGTACTTC
NA	TRBJ2-1	few	TRBV5-1	CASERDGLYNEQFF	TGCGCCAGCGAGAGGGACGGACTTTACAATGAGCAGTTCTTC
NA	TRBJ1-3	NA	TRBV30	CAWSHTPRVGTIYF	TGTGCCTGGAGTCACACCCCCCGCGTTGGCACCATATATTTT
NA	TRBJ2-4	NA	TRBV10-3	CAISRDGKNIQYF	TGTGCCATCTCCCGGGACGGGAAAAACATTCAGTACTTC
TRBD1	TRBJ1-2	few	TRBV28	CASSSLDRVRGYTF	TGTGCCAGCAGTTCCCTGGACAGGGTTCGTGGCTACACCTTC
NA	TRBJ2-1	NA	TRBV9	CASSPRGGTYNEQFF	TGTGCCAGCAGCCCCCGAGGGGGGACCTACAATGAGCAGTTCTTC
NA	TRBJ2-3	few	TRBV27	CASSSQGGDTQYF	TGTGCCAGCAGTTCACAGGGTGGAGATACGCAGTATTTT
NA	TRBJ1-1	NA	TRBV4-3	CASSQRGNTEAFF	TGCGCCAGCAGCCAAAGGGGGAACACTGAAGCTTTCTTT
NA	TRBJ1-3	few	TRBV20-1	CSASGGNTIYF	TGCAGTGCTTCAGGAGGAAACACCATATATTTT
NA	TRBJ2-5	NA	TRBV5-1	CASSPQAPGETQYF	TGCGCCAGCAGCCCACAGGCCCCGGGGGAGACCCAGTACTTC
NA	TRBJ2-2	NA	TRBV4-1	CASSQVSAGELFF	TGCGCCAGCAGCCAAGTTTCCGCAGGGGAGCTGTTTTTT